These T cell receptor beta chains were read from a single sample in a study of blood T cell repertoires in COVID-19. The protocol was immunoSEQ multiplex PCR, while the TCRdb copy is restricted to in-frame clones and leaves out a portion. This sample carries 200,000 to 300,000 clones, roughly four fifths of them seen once, and the ten largest clones take around 3.4%. The sample comprised peripheral blood. These receptors all stem from a woman in her late teens or twenties with acute or convalescent COVID-19. Both conserved end residues are part of each CDR3. Rows give clone size only sometimes, using once, few, many, or a class for an expanded clone.

clone_size	j_call	v_call	cdr3_aa
-	TRBJ1-1	TRBV6-2/TRBV6-3	CASSYLPTGQMNTEAFF
few	TRBJ1-2	TRBV12-5	CASGEQSGERHGYTF
once	TRBJ1-6	TRBV12-5	CASGFSGQGGSNSPLHF
-	TRBJ1-1	TRBV27	CASSLIGNRVTFF
-	TRBJ1-1	TRBV4-3	CASSPRLNTEAFF
-	TRBJ2-5	TRBV11-3	CASSPGGTSGQETQYF
-	TRBJ2-1	TRBV4-1	CASSRNDFEQFF
-	TRBJ1-2	TRBV6-1	CASSEAPFTVGGYTF
few	TRBJ2-3	TRBV18	CASSPTADTQYF
-	TRBJ2-1	TRBV7-6	CASSLSSSAYNEQFF
-	TRBJ1-5	TRBV19	CASSIVPGYSNQPQHF